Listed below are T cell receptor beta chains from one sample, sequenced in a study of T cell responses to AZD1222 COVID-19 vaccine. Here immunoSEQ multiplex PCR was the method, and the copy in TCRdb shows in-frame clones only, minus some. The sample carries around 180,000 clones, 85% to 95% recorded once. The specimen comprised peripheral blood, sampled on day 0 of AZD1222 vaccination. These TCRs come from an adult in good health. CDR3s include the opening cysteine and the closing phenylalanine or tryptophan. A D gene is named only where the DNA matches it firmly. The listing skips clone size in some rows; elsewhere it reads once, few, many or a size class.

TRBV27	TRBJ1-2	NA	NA	TGTGCCAGCAGTTTATCTGGCCTGCTCTATGGCTACACCTTC	CASSLSGLLYGYTF
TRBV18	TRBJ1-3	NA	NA	TGTGCCAGCTCACCACCGGTGGTGTCGACTTGGGGAAACACCATATATTTT	CASSPPVVSTWGNTIYF
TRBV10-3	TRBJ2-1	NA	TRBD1	TGTGCCATCAGTGAGTCGGGACAGGGGCTCGACAATGAGCAGTTCTTC	CAISESGQGLDNEQFF
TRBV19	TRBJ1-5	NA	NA	TGTGCCAGTGGCCTCTTTCCGGGTAGCAATCAGCCCCAGCATTTT	CASGLFPGSNQPQHF
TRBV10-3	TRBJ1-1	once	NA	TGTGCCATCAGTGAGCGGACGGGGTACACTGAAGCTTTCTTT	CAISERTGYTEAFF
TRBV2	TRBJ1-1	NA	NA	TGTGCCAGCAGTGAAATTAATCGGCAGTGGAACACTGAAGCTTTCTTT	CASSEINRQWNTEAFF
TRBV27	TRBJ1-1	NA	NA	TGTGCCAGCAGGGGCCTACTGAACACTGAAGCTTTCTTT	CASRGLLNTEAFF
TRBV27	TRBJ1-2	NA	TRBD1	TGTGCCAGCAGTTTCTCGACAGGGCCCTCGGGGGGCTACACCTTC	CASSFSTGPSGGYTF
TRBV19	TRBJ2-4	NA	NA	TGTGCCAGTAGGGGACTGGGCAACATTCAGTACTTC	CASRGLGNIQYF
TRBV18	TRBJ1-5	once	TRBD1	TGTGCCAGCTCACCGTCAGGGGGGGGCAATCAGCCCCAGCATTTT	CASSPSGGGNQPQHF
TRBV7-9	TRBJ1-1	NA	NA	TGTGCCAGCAGCTTAGACATGAACACTGAAGCTTTCTTT	CASSLDMNTEAFF
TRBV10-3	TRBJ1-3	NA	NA	TGTGCCATTAAACTGGGGGACGTATCTGGAAACACCATATATTTT	CAIKLGDVSGNTIYF
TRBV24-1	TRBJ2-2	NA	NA	TGTGCCACCAGTGATAGGGTCAACACCGGGGAGCTGTTTTTT	CATSDRVNTGELFF
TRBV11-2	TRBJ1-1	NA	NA	TGTGCCAGCAGCTTATACCCACAGGGTAGAAACACTGAAGCTTTCTTT	CASSLYPQGRNTEAFF
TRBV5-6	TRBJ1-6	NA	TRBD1	TGTGCCAGCAGCCCTGGGACAGGGGTTTTTTCACCCCTCCACTTT	CASSPGTGVFSPLHF
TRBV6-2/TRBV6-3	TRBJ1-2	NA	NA	TGTGCCAGCAGTCCGGACAGTTCGTACTATGGCTACACCTTC	CASSPDSSYYGYTF
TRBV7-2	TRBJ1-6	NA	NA	TGTGCCAGCAGCTTACCCCCCCGGTATTCACCCCTCCACTTT	CASSLPPRYSPLHF
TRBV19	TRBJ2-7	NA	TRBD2	TGTGCCAGTAGCGACCCCTTAGCGGGAACCTACGAGCAGTACTTC	CASSDPLAGTYEQYF
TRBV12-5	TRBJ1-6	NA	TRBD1	TGTGCTAGTGCCCTCCCCATGGGGACAGAGAATTCACCCCTCCACTTT	CASALPMGTENSPLHF
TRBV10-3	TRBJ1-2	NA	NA	TGTGCCATCAGGGAGGGAAATCAGGCTAACTATGGCTACACCTTC	CAIREGNQANYGYTF
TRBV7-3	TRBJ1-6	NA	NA	TGTGCCAGCAGCTTGGTCGGGTTGTCACCCCTCCACTTT	CASSLVGLSPLHF
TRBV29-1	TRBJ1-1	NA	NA	TGCAGCGTTGAAGATCTGAGAACTGAAGCTTTCTTT	CSVEDLRTEAFF
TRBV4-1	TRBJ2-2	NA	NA	TGCGCCAGCAGCCCGGTTTTGGGGCCGAACACCGGGGAGCTGTTTTTT	CASSPVLGPNTGELFF
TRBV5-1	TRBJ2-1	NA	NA	TGCGCCAGCAGCCCCGGTAGCTCCTACAATGAGCAGTTCTTC	CASSPGSSYNEQFF
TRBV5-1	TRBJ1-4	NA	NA	TGCGCCAGCAGCTTGGCCCTCGGGGGTCTGGAAGAAAAACTGTTTTTT	CASSLALGGLEEKLFF
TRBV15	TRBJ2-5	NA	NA	TGTGCCACCAGCATCCGGGTGGGGGAGACCCAGTACTTC	CATSIRVGETQYF
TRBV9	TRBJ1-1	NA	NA	TGTGCCAGCAGCGTAGTGGCGGCTGGAGAAGCTTTCTTT	CASSVVAAGEAFF
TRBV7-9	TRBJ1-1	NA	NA	TGTGCCGAATGGACTCCGTTCATGAACACTGAAGCTTTCTTT	CAEWTPFMNTEAFF
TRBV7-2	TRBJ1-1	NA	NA	TGTGCCAGCAGCCCGGACGGGTATTGGAACACTGAAGCTTTCTTT	CASSPDGYWNTEAFF
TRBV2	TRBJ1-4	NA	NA	TGTGCCAGCAGTTGGCCGGGACCGCCCCAACTGTTTTTT	CASSWPGPPQLFF
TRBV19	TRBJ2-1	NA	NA	TGTGCCAGTAGGAGAGGGGCCGCGGTGGGGACCGATGAGCAGTTCTTC	CASRRGAAVGTDEQFF
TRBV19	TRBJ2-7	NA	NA	TGTGCCAGTAGTACGGACCGACACTACGAGCAGTACTTC	CASSTDRHYEQYF
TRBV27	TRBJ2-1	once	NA	TGTGCCAGCAGTTTCGCGGGAACCCCCAATGAGCAGTTCTTC	CASSFAGTPNEQFF
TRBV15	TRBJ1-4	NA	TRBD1	TGTGCCACCAGCCGGGACAGGGGGAATGAAAAACTGTTTTTT	CATSRDRGNEKLFF
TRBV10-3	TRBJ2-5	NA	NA	TGTGCCATCAGTGGGACTGGCCAAGAGACCCAGTACTTC	CAISGTGQETQYF
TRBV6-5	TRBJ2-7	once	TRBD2	TGTGCCAGCAGTCCTAAGAGCGGGATGCGGGACGAGCAGTACTTC	CASSPKSGMRDEQYF
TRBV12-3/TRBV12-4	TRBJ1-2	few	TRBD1	TGTGCCAGCACCTTTGACAGGGTTGGCGGCTACACCTTC	CASTFDRVGGYTF
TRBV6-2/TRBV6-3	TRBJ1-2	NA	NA	TGTGCCAGCAGTGCTACTCACGATGGCTACACCTTC	CASSATHDGYTF
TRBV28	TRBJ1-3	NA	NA	TGTGCCAGCAGTTTGGGGACATTCTCTGGAAACACCATATATTTT	CASSLGTFSGNTIYF
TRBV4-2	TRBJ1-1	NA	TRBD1	TGTGCCAGCAGCCAAGATCTATTGACAGGGCAATTACTGAACACTGAAGCTTTCTTT	CASSQDLLTGQLLNTEAFF
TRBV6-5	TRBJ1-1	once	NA	TGTGCCAGCAGTTATGACCGCGCCGTCAACACTGAAGCTTTCTTT	CASSYDRAVNTEAFF
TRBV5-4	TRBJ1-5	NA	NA	TGTGCCAGCAGCTTGGAAGGGGGCAATCAGCCCCAGCATTTT	CASSLEGGNQPQHF
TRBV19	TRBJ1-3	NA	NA	TGTGCCAGTACCTTCCTAGACTCTGGAAACACCATATATTTT	CASTFLDSGNTIYF
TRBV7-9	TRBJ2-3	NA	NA	TGTGCCAGCAGCTTAGCGCACAGGAACAGGGAGTATTTT	CASSLAHRNREYF
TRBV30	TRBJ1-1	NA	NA	TGTGCCTGGAACCAGCAGGGATCTGAAGCTTTCTTT	CAWNQQGSEAFF
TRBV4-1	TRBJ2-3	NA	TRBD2	TGCGCCAGCAGCCAAGATCTAAGCGGGGGGACCCAGGGTACGCAGTATTTT	CASSQDLSGGTQGTQYF
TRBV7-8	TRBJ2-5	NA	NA	TGTGCCAGCAAGCTTAGTCGGGGTTCGGAGACCCAGTACTTC	CASKLSRGSETQYF
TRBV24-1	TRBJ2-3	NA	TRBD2	TGTGCCACCAGTGATTTGAACAGCGGGGGGATCCCAGATACGCAGTATTTT	CATSDLNSGGIPDTQYF